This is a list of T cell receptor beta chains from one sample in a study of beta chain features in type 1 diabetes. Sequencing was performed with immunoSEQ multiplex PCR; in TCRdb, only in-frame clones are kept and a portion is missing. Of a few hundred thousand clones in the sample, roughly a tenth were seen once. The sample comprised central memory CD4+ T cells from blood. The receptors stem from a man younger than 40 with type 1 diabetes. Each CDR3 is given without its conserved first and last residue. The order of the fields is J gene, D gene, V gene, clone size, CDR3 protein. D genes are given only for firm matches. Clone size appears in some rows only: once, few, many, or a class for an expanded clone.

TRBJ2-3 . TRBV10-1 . ASSDTGGADTQY
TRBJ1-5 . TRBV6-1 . ASSDPFNRVDNQPQH
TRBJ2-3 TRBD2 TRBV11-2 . ASSLGGLASTDTQY
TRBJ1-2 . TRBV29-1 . SVGGLYGYT
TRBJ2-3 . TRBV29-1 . SVEGLAAGTDTQY
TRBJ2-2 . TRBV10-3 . APRGRRMNTGELF
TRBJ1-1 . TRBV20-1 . SAAQNTEAF
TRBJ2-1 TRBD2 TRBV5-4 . ASSLLASGRAASYNEQF
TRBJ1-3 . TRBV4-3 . ASSQDRSSGNTIY
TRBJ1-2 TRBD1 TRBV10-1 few ASSPDRANYGYT
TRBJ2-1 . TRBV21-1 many ASSKPSSGRDNEQF
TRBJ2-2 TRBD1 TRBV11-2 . ASSLQGVLGTGELF
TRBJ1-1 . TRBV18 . ASSPSWTSTEAF
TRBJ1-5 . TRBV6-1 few ASGGAGNQPQH
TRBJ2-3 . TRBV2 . ASSAQGIDTQY
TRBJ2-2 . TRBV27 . ASSSNTGELF
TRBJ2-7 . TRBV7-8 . ASSLLRAQHEQY
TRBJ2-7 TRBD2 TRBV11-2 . ASSLGAGRSSYEQY
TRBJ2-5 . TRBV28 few ASRKTELQETQY
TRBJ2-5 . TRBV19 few ASSSSGTRGETQY
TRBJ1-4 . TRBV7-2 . ASSSPANEKLF
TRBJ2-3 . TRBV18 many ASSPSGGKTDTQY
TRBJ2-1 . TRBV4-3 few ASSPDMSSYNEQF
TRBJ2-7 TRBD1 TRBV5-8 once ASSWTGESYEQY
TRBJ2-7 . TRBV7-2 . ASSPGWGYEQY
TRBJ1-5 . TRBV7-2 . ASSLVRATQPQH